Sequencing of this T cell receptor beta chain was carried out in a study of a mutant IDH1 vaccine in newly diagnosed glioma. About the research overall: Of treated patients, roughly 62% were men and approximately 40% women, averaging roughly 40 years. Patients got radiotherapy, temozolomide, or both beforehand, and most got both.

The protocol was immunoSEQ multiplex PCR, while the TCRdb copy is restricted to in-frame clones and leaves out a portion. The data contain tens of thousands of clones, about four fifths of them seen just once; the ten biggest clones take up roughly 8.6%. Trimming shortened V by 5 bases and J by 15 bases, and 15 bases separated the two germline ends. The CDR3 totals 11 residues. Germline V gene sequence: CDR1 SGHTA, CDR2 FQGTGA. As to time point: baseline, week 1 (first vaccination visit). Treatment indicated: pre-vaccination baseline after standard-of-care therapy. V usage is TRBV7-3 and J usage is TRBJ2-3, with D perhaps TRBD1 (6 bases). The sample was peripheral blood mononuclear cells (PBMCs), taken from a glioma patient treated with radiotherapy, temozolomide or both. The TCR originated in a man aged 50-60 years with glioma. Some clones in this sample may be carry-over from other donors' samples. As DNA, the CDR3 is TGTGCCAGCAGCCTGGGGGACAACCAATATTTT. Its translation is CASSLGDNQYF.